This T cell receptor (beta chain) was sequenced in a study of blood T cell repertoires in COVID-19. Across the study: The samples span acute and convalescent COVID-19 from the United States, Italy and Spain. PBMCs, B-cell-depleted T cells, or T cells provided the cDNA or gDNA that made up the material.

Seattle patients were enrolled while actively infected and followed longitudinally. Original data processing: Reference gene primers were amplified, and this amplification served to estimate nucleated cell counts. Profiling relied on immunoSEQ multiplex PCR, and the TCRdb table lists in-frame clones only, not all of them. From that table come the V and J calls and clone size; the DNA was used to work out D and trimming. The data contain over 60,000 clones, around four fifths of them seen just once; the ten biggest clones take up 15%. From germline, CDR1 is LNHDA and CDR2 SQIVND (reference sequence). The CDR3 is 13 amino acids. V lost 7 bases and J lost 5, with 11 bases in between.

The TCR was taken from a man aged 60 to 69 with COVID-19, enrolled during active disease. This sequence joins TRBV19 and TRBJ2-2, with D maybe TRBD2 (5 bases). Sequencing input: peripheral blood. The CDR3, as DNA: TGTGCCAGTAACCCGGGCGGGACCGGGGAGCTGTTTTTT. It codes for CASNPGGTGELFF.